This TCR beta chain was observed in a study of blood T cells in healthy people across ages. Primed by a sample-barcoded 5' primer and a J-beta primer mix, a second PCR proceeded for roughly 6 to 12 cycles. Each of the cDNA molecules was tagged by a template-switch adaptor with 12 random nucleotides. A single record per CDR3 protein comes from TCRdb applying MiXCR to the 5' RACE reads. The sample contains under 2,000,000 distinct CDR3 sequences, just under 50% of which appear only once. This clonotype was detected a few times. The CDR3 totals 18 residues. V lost 4 bases and J lost 3; bases outside the gene matches: 10.

This receptor was obtained from a woman between 40 and 50 years old in good health. The sample consisted of blood. This chain uses TRBV12-3 or TRBV12-4 with TRBJ2-5, with 14 bases aligning to TRBD2. CDR3 nucleotides: TGTGCCAGCAGTTCCATCCCGGGACTAGCGGGGGAGAAAGAGACCCAGTACTTC. It yields the protein CASSSIPGLAGEKETQYF.